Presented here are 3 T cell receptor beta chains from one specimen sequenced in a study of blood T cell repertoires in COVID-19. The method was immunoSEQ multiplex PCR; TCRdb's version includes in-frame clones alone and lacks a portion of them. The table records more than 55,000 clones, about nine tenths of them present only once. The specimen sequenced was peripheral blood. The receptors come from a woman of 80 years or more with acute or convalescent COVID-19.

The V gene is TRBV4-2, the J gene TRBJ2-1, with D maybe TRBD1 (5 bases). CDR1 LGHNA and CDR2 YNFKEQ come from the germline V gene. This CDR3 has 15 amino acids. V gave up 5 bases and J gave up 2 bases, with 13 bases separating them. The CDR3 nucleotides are TGTGCCAGCAGCGCCGGAGCAGGGCCCTACAATGAGCAGTTCTTC. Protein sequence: CASSAGAGPYNEQFF.

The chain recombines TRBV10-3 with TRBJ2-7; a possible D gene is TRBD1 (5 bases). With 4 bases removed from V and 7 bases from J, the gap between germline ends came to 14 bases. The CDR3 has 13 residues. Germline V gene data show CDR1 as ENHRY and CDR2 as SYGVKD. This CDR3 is CAISVDTPREQYF. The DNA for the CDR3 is TGTGCCATCAGTGTGGACACCCCTCGAGAGCAGTACTTC.

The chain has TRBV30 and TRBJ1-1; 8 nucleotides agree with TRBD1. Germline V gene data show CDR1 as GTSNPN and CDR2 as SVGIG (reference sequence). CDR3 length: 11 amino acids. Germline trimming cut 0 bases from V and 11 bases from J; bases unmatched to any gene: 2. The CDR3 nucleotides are TGTGCCTGGAGTGTACAGGGGGGTGCTTTCTTT. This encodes CAWSVQGGAFF.